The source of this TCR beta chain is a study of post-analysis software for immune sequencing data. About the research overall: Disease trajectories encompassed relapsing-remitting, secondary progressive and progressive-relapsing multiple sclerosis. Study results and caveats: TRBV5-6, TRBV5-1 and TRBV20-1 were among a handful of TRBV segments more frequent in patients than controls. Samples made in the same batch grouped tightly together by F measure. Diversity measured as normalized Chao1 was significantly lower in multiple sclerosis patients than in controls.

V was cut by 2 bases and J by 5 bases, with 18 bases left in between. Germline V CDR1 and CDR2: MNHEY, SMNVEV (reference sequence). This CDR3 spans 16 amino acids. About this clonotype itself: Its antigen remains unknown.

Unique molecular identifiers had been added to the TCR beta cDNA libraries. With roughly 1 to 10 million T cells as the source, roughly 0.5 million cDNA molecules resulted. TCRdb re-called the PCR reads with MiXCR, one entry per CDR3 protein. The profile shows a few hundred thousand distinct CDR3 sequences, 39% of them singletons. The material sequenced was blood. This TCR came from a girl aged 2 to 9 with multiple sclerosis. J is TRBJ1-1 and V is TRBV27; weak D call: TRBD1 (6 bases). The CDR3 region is CASSLRPQGKRTEAFF. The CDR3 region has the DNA TGTGCCAGCAGTTTACGCCCCCAGGGGAAAAGGACTGAAGCTTTCTTT.